These T cell receptor beta chains were read from a single sample in a study of blood T cell repertoires in COVID-19. TCRdb's table, derived via immunoSEQ multiplex PCR, lists solely in-frame clones and lacks some. The table records some 220,000 clones, about 85% of them present only once. The sequenced sample was peripheral blood. All receptors come from a woman aged 80 or over with active or convalescent COVID-19. Both conserved end residues are part of each CDR3. The D gene is left open where the match is weak. Only some rows state a clone size, as once, few, many or a class for expanded clones.

d_call	v_call	j_call	clone_size	cdr3_aa	cdr3_nt
TRBD2	TRBV4-1	TRBJ2-5	.	CASSQDGGLAGEETQYF	TGCGCCAGCAGCCAAGATGGTGGACTAGCGGGAGAAGAGACCCAGTACTTC
TRBD1	TRBV5-1	TRBJ1-2	few	CASSLARGRDGYTF	TGCGCCAGCAGCTTGGCGAGGGGGCGCGATGGCTACACCTTC
.	TRBV19	TRBJ1-2	once	CASSISGENGYTF	TGTGCCAGTAGTATCTCCGGGGAAAATGGCTACACCTTC
.	TRBV29-1	TRBJ2-5	.	CSIIRGGTETQYF	TGCAGCATAATAAGGGGGGGTACAGAGACCCAGTACTTC
.	TRBV5-1	TRBJ2-7	.	CASSSPSGTSYEQYF	TGCGCCAGCAGCTCGCCCTCCGGGACAAGCTACGAGCAGTACTTC
.	TRBV3-1/TRBV3-2	TRBJ1-1	.	CASSEAGGGTEAFF	TGTGCCAGCAGCGAGGCGGGAGGGGGCACTGAAGCTTTCTTT
.	TRBV9	TRBJ2-6	few	CASSVMASSGANVLTF	TGTGCCAGCAGCGTAATGGCAAGCTCTGGGGCCAACGTCCTGACTTTC
.	TRBV11-2	TRBJ2-1	.	CASSPAPRNNEQFF	TGTGCCAGCAGTCCCGCTCCCAGAAACAATGAGCAGTTCTTC
TRBD2	TRBV5-1	TRBJ2-3	.	CASSQGLAGVTDTQYF	TGCGCCAGCAGCCAAGGACTAGCGGGAGTGACAGATACGCAGTATTTT
.	TRBV7-2	TRBJ2-7	.	CASSLALAHEQYF	TGTGCCAGCAGCTTAGCGCTAGCACACGAGCAGTACTTC
TRBD1	TRBV7-8	TRBJ2-4	.	CASSLVPGGIQYF	TGTGCCAGCAGCTTAGTGCCAGGGGGCATTCAGTACTTC
.	TRBV25-1	TRBJ2-2	.	CASSESGGELFF	TGTGCCAGCAGTGAATCAGGGGGGGAGCTGTTTTTT
TRBD2	TRBV20-1	TRBJ2-7	.	CSASETSGSRGSWEQYF	TGCAGTGCTAGTGAGACTAGCGGGAGTAGGGGCTCGTGGGAGCAGTACTTC
.	TRBV7-2	TRBJ2-5	.	CASSLVRTSIQETQYF	TGTGCCAGCAGCTTAGTCCGAACCTCTATCCAAGAGACCCAGTACTTC
TRBD1	TRBV19	TRBJ1-6	.	CASSTRQGAGNSPLHF	TGTGCCAGTAGTACCCGACAGGGGGCAGGGAATTCACCCCTCCACTTT
.	TRBV15	TRBJ1-2	.	CATSPPGQEANYGYTF	TGTGCCACCAGCCCTCCGGGACAAGAAGCTAACTATGGCTACACCTTC
TRBD2	TRBV6-2/TRBV6-3	TRBJ2-3	.	CASSYRSGGVTDTQYF	TGTGCCAGCAGTTACCGGAGCGGGGGGGTGACAGATACGCAGTATTTT
TRBD1	TRBV28	TRBJ2-7	.	CASRLPGQGQGEQYF	TGTGCCAGCAGGCTACCGGGACAGGGCCAAGGCGAGCAGTACTTC
.	TRBV6-1	TRBJ1-6	.	CASSETGDNSPLHF	TGTGCCAGCAGTGAGACAGGAGATAATTCACCCCTCCACTTT
.	TRBV11-1	TRBJ1-6	.	CASHINPRGLNSPLHF	TGTGCCAGCCACATTAATCCCAGGGGCCTAAATTCACCCCTCCACTTT
TRBD1	TRBV2	TRBJ1-1	.	CASRRDRGGTEAFF	TGTGCCAGCAGAAGAGACAGGGGAGGGACTGAAGCTTTCTTT
.	TRBV12-3/TRBV12-4	TRBJ2-5	.	CASLGGGETQYF	TGTGCCAGCTTGGGAGGTGGGGAGACCCAGTACTTC
TRBD2	TRBV7-7	TRBJ2-3	.	CASSGPSGGADTQYF	TGTGCCAGCAGCGGACCTAGCGGGGGGGCAGATACGCAGTATTTT
.	TRBV5-5	TRBJ2-7	few	CASSQEDRRGSYEQYF	TGTGCCAGCAGCCAGGAGGACCGCCGAGGGTCCTACGAGCAGTACTTC
.	TRBV4-2	TRBJ1-2	once	CASSQDRSGAYGYTF	TGTGCCAGCAGCCAAGATAGGTCAGGGGCCTATGGCTACACCTTC
.	TRBV11-2	TRBJ1-1	.	CASSLGVGGANTEAFF	TGTGCCAGCAGCTTGGGTGTCGGCGGTGCGAACACTGAAGCTTTCTTT
.	TRBV3-1/TRBV3-2	TRBJ1-3	.	CASSLRGGVHSGNTIYF	TGTGCCAGCAGCCTCCGGGGGGGCGTTCACTCTGGAAACACCATATATTTT
.	TRBV6-2/TRBV6-3	TRBJ1-2	.	CASSYTRGVPHGYTF	TGTGCCAGCAGTTACACACGGGGGGTTCCTCATGGCTACACCTTC
TRBD1	TRBV19	TRBJ2-5	.	CATEMTGGAETQYF	TGTGCCACCGAGATGACAGGGGGCGCGGAGACCCAGTACTTC
.	TRBV28	TRBJ1-1	.	CASSEVIGKGGGTEAFF	TGTGCCAGCAGCGAAGTAATCGGGAAGGGAGGAGGCACTGAAGCTTTCTTT
.	TRBV5-5	TRBJ1-5	.	CASSFDSLGQPQHF	TGTGCCAGCAGCTTTGACAGCCTTGGTCAGCCCCAGCATTTT
.	TRBV2	TRBJ1-1	.	CASSDEVGGEAFF	TGTGCCAGCAGTGATGAGGTCGGCGGTGAAGCTTTCTTT
.	TRBV28	TRBJ2-7	.	CASSLVTVRFDGLEQYF	TGTGCCAGCAGTTTAGTCACGGTAAGATTTGATGGACTGGAGCAGTACTTC
TRBD1	TRBV4-1	TRBJ2-7	few	CASSLRGQGSYEQYF	TGCGCCAGCAGCCTAAGAGGACAGGGCTCCTACGAGCAGTACTTC
.	TRBV7-6	TRBJ1-1	.	CASSLEGGLGYTEAFF	TGTGCCAGCAGCTTAGAAGGAGGGTTGGGCTACACTGAAGCTTTCTTT
TRBD1	TRBV3-1/TRBV3-2	TRBJ2-7	.	CASSRYRGTYEQYF	TGTGCCAGCAGCCGTTACAGGGGAACTTACGAGCAGTACTTC
.	TRBV7-9	TRBJ1-2	.	CASSLIPGGLTDYGYTF	TGTGCCAGCAGTTTAATCCCCGGGGGGTTGACGGACTATGGCTACACCTTC
TRBD1	TRBV2	TRBJ2-4	.	CASSERQGSNIQYF	TGTGCCAGCAGTGAGCGACAGGGGTCAAACATTCAGTACTTC
.	TRBV3-1/TRBV3-2	TRBJ2-3	.	CASSPGGRAQYF	TGTGCCAGCAGCCCAGGCGGGCGTGCGCAGTATTTT
TRBD1	TRBV6-6	TRBJ1-5	.	CASSQRDRGLWNQPQHF	TGTGCCAGCAGTCAACGGGACAGGGGGCTTTGGAATCAGCCCCAGCATTTT
.	TRBV6-2/TRBV6-3	TRBJ2-1	.	CASSPKRASSYNEQFF	TGTGCCAGCAGCCCCAAGAGGGCTAGCTCCTACAATGAGCAGTTCTTC
TRBD2	TRBV9	TRBJ2-5	.	CASSVDVPAGGPETQYF	TGTGCCAGCAGCGTAGACGTTCCAGCGGGAGGGCCAGAGACCCAGTACTTC
.	TRBV28	TRBJ2-1	.	CASSPNRIGEQFF	TGTGCCAGCAGTCCCAATCGCATCGGTGAGCAGTTCTTC
TRBD2	TRBV3-1/TRBV3-2	TRBJ2-3	.	CASSSTSGGGDTQYF	TGTGCCAGCAGCTCCACGAGCGGGGGGGGAGATACGCAGTATTTT
.	TRBV7-2	TRBJ2-3	once	CASSPGLDTQYF	TGTGCCAGCAGCCCCGGACTAGATACGCAGTATTTT
TRBD1	TRBV28	TRBJ1-5	many	CASSSPNRGSQPQHF	TGTGCCAGCAGTTCCCCGAACAGGGGGTCTCAGCCCCAGCATTTT
TRBD1	TRBV5-4	TRBJ1-4	.	CASSIRGQGNEKLFF	TGTGCCAGCAGCATAAGGGGGCAGGGGAATGAAAAACTGTTTTTT
.	TRBV18	TRBJ1-1	.	CASSPRGAKSTEAFF	TGTGCCAGCTCGCCCAGGGGAGCCAAGAGCACTGAAGCTTTCTTT
TRBD2	TRBV5-1	TRBJ2-3	.	CASSRGVAGFTDTQYF	TGCGCCAGCAGCCGGGGGGTAGCGGGGTTCACAGATACGCAGTATTTT